One sample yielded the 5 T cell receptor beta chains listed below, sequenced in a study of T cell responses to AZD1222 COVID-19 vaccine. Only in-frame clones appear in the TCRdb table, and some are missing; sequencing was by immunoSEQ multiplex PCR. The sample lists some 140,000 clones; over 75% were seen once. The material was peripheral blood, obtained 28 days after the second AZD1222 dose. These receptors originate from an adult who received the AZD1222 COVID-19 vaccine.

The genes are TRBV2 and TRBJ2-5; no definite D call. Germline V gene lookup returns CDR1 SNHLY and CDR2 FYNNEI. This CDR3 comprises 12 residues. Trimming left V 4 bases short and J 5 bases short, with 8 bases between. For the CDR3, the DNA is TGTGCCAGCAGTGCCGCTCTTGAGACCCAGTACTTC. Amino acids: CASSAALETQYF.

This chain uses TRBV27 with TRBJ1-5; tentative D call: TRBD1 (5 bases). Trimming stripped 2 bases from V and 3 bases from J, with 11 bases between. The V gene's germline CDR1 is MNHEY and CDR2 SMNVEV (reference sequence). The CDR3 totals 15 residues. CDR3 DNA sequence: TGTGCCAGCAGTTTAGGGACCCGAGCCAATCAGCCCCAGCATTTT. It yields the protein CASSLGTRANQPQHF.

This CDR3 is CASSFDSIIEAFF. In DNA, the CDR3 is TGTGCCAGCAGCTTCGACAGTATCATTGAAGCTTTCTTT. The chain uses TRBV11-3 and TRBJ1-1; D may be TRBD1 (5 bases). The length of the CDR3 is 13 residues. From germline, CDR1 is SGHNT and CDR2 YENEEA. V was pared by 3 bases and J by 7 bases, with 12 bases between.

The chain combines TRBV15 with TRBJ1-4; D gene unclear. The CDR3 totals 12 residues. V lost 3 bases to trimming and J lost 8 bases, with 7 bases between them. Germline-derived CDR1 and CDR2 are LNHNV and YYDKDF (reference sequence). The chain's CDR3 is CATSRGGEKLFF. DNA of the CDR3: TGTGCCACCAGCAGGGGAGGGGAAAAACTGTTTTTT. The entire variable domain, with the rest obtained from reference TRBV15 and TRBJ1-4, is as follows: DAMVIQNPRYQVTQFGKPVTLSCSQTLNHNVMYWYQQKSSQAPKLLFHYYDKDFNNEADTPDNFQSRRPNTSFCFLDIRSPGLGDTAMYLCATSRGGEKLFFGSGTQLSVL.

This rearrangement joins TRBV7-9 to TRBJ1-1; D gene uncertain. This CDR3 region has 16 residues. The germline V gene encodes CDR1 SEHNR and CDR2 FQNEAQ (reference sequence). V was shortened by 2 bases and J by 6 bases, with 19 bases between the two germline ends. CDR3: CASSLQTTLSGAEAFF. For the CDR3, the DNA is TGTGCCAGCAGCTTACAGACAACCCTGAGTGGCGCTGAAGCTTTCTTT. Full variable domain (outside the CDR3, taken from reference TRBV7-9 and TRBJ1-1): DTGVSQNPRHKITKRGQNVTFRCDPISEHNRLYWYRQTLGQGPEFLTYFQNEAQLEKSRLLSDRFSAERPKGSFSTLEIQRTEQGDSAMYLCASSLQTTLSGAEAFFGQGTRLTVV.